Given below is one T cell receptor (beta chain) in context. Relative to the germline gene, one junction end is altered; a read error may explain this. The data derive from a study of shared clonotypes between healthy human individuals. The method was immunoSEQ multiplex PCR; TCRdb's version includes in-frame clones alone and lacks a portion of them. This table has some 2,500,000 clones, around 90% appearing once. Sequenced material: naive CD4+ T cells from PBMCs. Sample subset: CD45RA+ positively selected. This receptor was identified in a man between 18 and 35 years old in good health. Some clones in this sample may be carry-over from other donors' samples.

Here the CDR3 reads CASGDLRGANVLTF. CDR3 DNA: TGTGCCAGCGGTGATTTGCGCGGGGCCAACGTCCTGACTTTC. V usage is TRBV6-1 and J usage is TRBJ2-6; D unclear. CDR3 length equals 14 residues. Germline V lookup: CDR1 MNHNS, CDR2 SASEGT.